This T cell receptor beta chain was recovered during a study of blood T cell repertoires in COVID-19. Original processing notes: Reference gene primer amplification gave nucleated cell count estimates. Here immunoSEQ multiplex PCR was the method, and the copy in TCRdb shows in-frame clones only, minus some. V, J and clone size were drawn from that table, and D and trimming were deduced from the DNA. The top ten hold approximately 1.8% of the sample, which has fewer than 150,000 clones, under 90% seen once. This study enrolled people aged roughly 18 to 90 from under 25 US geographic areas. Sequencing was carried out using PBMCs or T cells enriched from blood (not recorded which). The TCR comes from a woman between 18 and 29 years old who had been exposed to COVID-19.

This CDR3 is CASRPESWGYTF. CDR3 coding DNA: TGTGCCAGCAGGCCCGAGAGTTGGGGCTACACCTTC. The chain joins TRBV28 to TRBJ1-2; D is undetermined. The CDR3 extends over 12 amino acids. V gave up 6 bases and J gave up 8 bases, with 13 bases separating them. Germline CDR1 and CDR2: MDHEN and SYDVKM.